This is a list of T cell receptor beta chains from one sample in a study of HIV-infected children after antiretroviral therapy interruption. MiXCR, applied by TCRdb to the 3' RACE reads, yields one record per CDR3 protein. The table has some 51,000 distinct CDR3 sequences, 4.3% seen once. Sequenced material: CD45RA+ CD4+ T cells from PBMCs, pooled from several time points, taken from a donor given antiretroviral therapy, either interrupted or continuous. These receptors all come from a pool of human donors with HIV. CDR3s include the opening cysteine and the closing phenylalanine or tryptophan. Each record gives: D gene, J gene, V gene, CDR3 length, clone size, CDR3 DNA, CDR3 protein. A D gene is named only where the DNA matches it firmly. The size entry is marked missing in some rows and otherwise reads once, few, many or a size class.

D gene: -
J gene: TRBJ1-2
V gene: TRBV12-3/TRBV12-4
CDR3 length: 13
clone size: many
CDR3 DNA: TGTGCCAGCAGATCGTTTCTTAACTATGGCTACACCTTC
CDR3 protein: CASRSFLNYGYTF

D gene: -
J gene: TRBJ1-2
V gene: TRBV7-9
CDR3 length: 14
clone size: many
CDR3 DNA: TGTGCCAGCAGCTTGGAGGGAGCTAACTATGGCTACACCTTC
CDR3 protein: CASSLEGANYGYTF

D gene: -
J gene: TRBJ2-2
V gene: TRBV6-4
CDR3 length: 14
clone size: few
CDR3 DNA: TGTGCCAGCAGTGACGAAGGGAACACCGGGGAGCTGTTTTTT
CDR3 protein: CASSDEGNTGELFF

D gene: -
J gene: TRBJ1-4
V gene: TRBV12-3/TRBV12-4
CDR3 length: 12
clone size: few
CDR3 DNA: TGTGCCAGCAGTTTAAAGGGCGAAAAACTGTTTTTT
CDR3 protein: CASSLKGEKLFF

D gene: TRBD1
J gene: TRBJ2-1
V gene: TRBV19
CDR3 length: 14
clone size: many
CDR3 DNA: TGTGCCAGCCGAACCGGGACAGGGGGTCGGGAGCAGTTCTTC
CDR3 protein: CASRTGTGGREQFF

D gene: -
J gene: TRBJ2-7
V gene: TRBV3-1
CDR3 length: 11
clone size: many
CDR3 DNA: TGTGCCAGCAGCCTATCGGGGGCCCAGTACTTC
CDR3 protein: CASSLSGAQYF

D gene: TRBD1
J gene: TRBJ1-2
V gene: TRBV20-1
CDR3 length: 18
clone size: medium-sized
CDR3 DNA: TGCAGTGCTGGGACACCGGCCGGGACAGGGGGCAAAGGCTATGGCTACACCTTC
CDR3 protein: CSAGTPAGTGGKGYGYTF

D gene: -
J gene: TRBJ1-2
V gene: TRBV20-1
CDR3 length: 15
clone size: many
CDR3 DNA: TGCAGTGCTAGCGCCCAGATTTTTGGGGGCTATGGCTACACCTTC
CDR3 protein: CSASAQIFGGYGYTF

D gene: TRBD1
J gene: TRBJ1-1
V gene: TRBV2
CDR3 length: 16
clone size: -
CDR3 DNA: TGTGCCAGCAGTGAAGCTCCAACAGGGGCGAACACTGAAGCTTTCTTT
CDR3 protein: CASSEAPTGANTEAFF

D gene: -
J gene: TRBJ1-1
V gene: TRBV7-3
CDR3 length: 13
clone size: many
CDR3 DNA: TGTGCCAGCAGCCGACTGGGGGGCACTGAAGCTTTCTTT
CDR3 protein: CASSRLGGTEAFF

D gene: -
J gene: TRBJ2-2
V gene: TRBV24-1
CDR3 length: 15
clone size: many
CDR3 DNA: TGTGCCACCAGTGAAGGACCCGCGAACACCGGGGAGCTGTTTTTT
CDR3 protein: CATSEGPANTGELFF

D gene: -
J gene: TRBJ2-3
V gene: TRBV12-3/TRBV12-4
CDR3 length: 12
clone size: few
CDR3 DNA: TGTGCCAGCAGTTTAAAGAGAGATACGCAGTATTTT
CDR3 protein: CASSLKRDTQYF

D gene: TRBD1
J gene: TRBJ2-5
V gene: TRBV11-3
CDR3 length: 15
clone size: many
CDR3 DNA: TGTGCCAGCAGCTTAGGGGGACAGTCGCAAGAGACCCAGTACTTC
CDR3 protein: CASSLGGQSQETQYF

D gene: -
J gene: TRBJ2-7
V gene: TRBV3-1
CDR3 length: 15
clone size: many
CDR3 DNA: TGTGCCAGCAGCCTCGCTCTGGACAGACGATACGAGCAGTACTTC
CDR3 protein: CASSLALDRRYEQYF

D gene: TRBD2
J gene: TRBJ2-3
V gene: TRBV6-5
CDR3 length: 15
clone size: many
CDR3 DNA: TGTGCCAGCAGTCTAGCGGGCTACCGTACAGATACGCAGTATTTT
CDR3 protein: CASSLAGYRTDTQYF

D gene: -
J gene: TRBJ2-2
V gene: TRBV12-3/TRBV12-4
CDR3 length: 13
clone size: many
CDR3 DNA: TGTGCCAGCAGCCCGGAGGGGACCGGGGAGCTGTTTTTT
CDR3 protein: CASSPEGTGELFF

D gene: TRBD1
J gene: TRBJ2-3
V gene: TRBV2
CDR3 length: 14
clone size: -
CDR3 DNA: TGTGCCAGCAATAAGGACAGGGACACAGATACGCAGTATTTT
CDR3 protein: CASNKDRDTDTQYF

D gene: -
J gene: TRBJ2-1
V gene: TRBV9
CDR3 length: 17
clone size: many
CDR3 DNA: TGTGCCAGCAGCGTCGGACAGTCCCCGAGCTCCTACAATGAGCAGTTCTTC
CDR3 protein: CASSVGQSPSSYNEQFF

D gene: -
J gene: TRBJ2-2
V gene: TRBV7-2
CDR3 length: 13
clone size: many
CDR3 DNA: TGTGCCAGCAGCTTAGGTGAACCCGGGGAGCTGTTTTTT
CDR3 protein: CASSLGEPGELFF

D gene: TRBD2
J gene: TRBJ2-3
V gene: TRBV7-8
CDR3 length: 16
clone size: many
CDR3 DNA: TGTGCCAGCAGCCTCCCTGGACTAGCTAGCACAGATACGCAGTATTTT
CDR3 protein: CASSLPGLASTDTQYF

D gene: -
J gene: TRBJ2-1
V gene: TRBV7-2
CDR3 length: 15
clone size: many
CDR3 DNA: TGTGCCAGCAGCTTGGGGCCGCTACCCTACAATGAGCAGTTCTTC
CDR3 protein: CASSLGPLPYNEQFF

D gene: -
J gene: TRBJ1-1
V gene: TRBV12-3/TRBV12-4
CDR3 length: 15
clone size: -
CDR3 DNA: TGTGCCAGCAGTTTAGACCCCCTTGAGAACACTGAAGCTTTCTTT
CDR3 protein: CASSLDPLENTEAFF